The sequence of this TCR beta chain was determined in a study of T cell responses to AZD1222 COVID-19 vaccine. Study summary: Second-dose timings of about 4 or about 12 weeks were pooled.

Only in-frame clones appear in the TCRdb table, and some are missing; sequencing was by immunoSEQ multiplex PCR. Among 120,000 or so clones, roughly 87% were seen once, and the ten largest hold roughly 1.5%. Germline CDR1 and CDR2: SGHDN and FVKESK. The length of the CDR3 is 13 residues. For this clone: Its target is not known.

Study results and limitations: Spike-specific TCR repertoires showed rising breadth and depth after two AZD1222 doses. Reportedly, nearly half the spike-specific TCRs target unmutated variant regions. It was only a handful of AZD1222 recipients who were seropositive at baseline.

Specimen: peripheral blood, collected on day 0 of AZD1222 vaccination. The sequence came from an adult in good health. This chain links TRBV14 with TRBJ2-7; maybe TRBD1 (7 bases). This CDR3 reads CGRDREALYEQYF. The CDR3 bases are TGTGGAAGAGACAGGGAGGCCCTCTACGAGCAGTACTTC.